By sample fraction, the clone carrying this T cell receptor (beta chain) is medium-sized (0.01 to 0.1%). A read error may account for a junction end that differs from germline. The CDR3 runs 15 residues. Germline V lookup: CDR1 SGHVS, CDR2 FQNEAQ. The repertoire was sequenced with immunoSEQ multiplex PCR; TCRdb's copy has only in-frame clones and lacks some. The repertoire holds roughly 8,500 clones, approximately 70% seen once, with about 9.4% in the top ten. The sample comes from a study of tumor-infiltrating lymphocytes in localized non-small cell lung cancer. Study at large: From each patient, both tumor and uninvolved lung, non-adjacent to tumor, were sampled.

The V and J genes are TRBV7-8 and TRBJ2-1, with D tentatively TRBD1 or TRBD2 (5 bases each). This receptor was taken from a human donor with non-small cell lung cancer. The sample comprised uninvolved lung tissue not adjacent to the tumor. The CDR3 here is CASSLARVGGTEQFF. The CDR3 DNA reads TGTGCCAGCAGCCTAGCCCGGGTTGGTGGGACTGAGCAGTTCTTC.